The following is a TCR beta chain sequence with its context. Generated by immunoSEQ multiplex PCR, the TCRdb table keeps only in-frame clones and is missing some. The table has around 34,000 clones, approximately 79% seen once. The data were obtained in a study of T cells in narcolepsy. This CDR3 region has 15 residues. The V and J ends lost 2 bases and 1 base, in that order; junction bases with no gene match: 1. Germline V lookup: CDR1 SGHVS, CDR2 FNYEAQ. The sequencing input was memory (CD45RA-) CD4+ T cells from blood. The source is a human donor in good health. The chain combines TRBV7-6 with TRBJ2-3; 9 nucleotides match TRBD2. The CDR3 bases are TGTGCCAGCAGCTTATTAGCGGGAGGCACAGATACGCAGTATTTT. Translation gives CASSLLAGGTDTQYF. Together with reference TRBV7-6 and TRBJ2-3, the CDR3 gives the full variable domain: GAGVSQSPRYKVTKRGQDVALRCDPISGHVSLYWYRQALGQGPEFLTYFNYEAQQDKSGLPNDRFSAERPEGSISTLTIQRTEQRDSAMYRCASSLLAGGTDTQYFGPGTRLTVL.